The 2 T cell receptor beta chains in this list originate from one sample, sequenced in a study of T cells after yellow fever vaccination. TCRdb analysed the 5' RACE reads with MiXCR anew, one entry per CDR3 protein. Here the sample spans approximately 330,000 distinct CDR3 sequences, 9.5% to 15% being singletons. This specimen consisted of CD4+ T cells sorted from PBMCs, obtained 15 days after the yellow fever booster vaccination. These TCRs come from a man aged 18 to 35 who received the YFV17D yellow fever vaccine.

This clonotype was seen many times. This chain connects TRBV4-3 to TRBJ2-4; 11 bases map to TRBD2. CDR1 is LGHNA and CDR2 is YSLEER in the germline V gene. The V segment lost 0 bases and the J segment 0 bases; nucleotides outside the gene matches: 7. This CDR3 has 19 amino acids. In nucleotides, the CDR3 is TGCGCCAGCAGCCAAGATAATAGCGGGGGGGTGCCAGCCAAAAACATTCAGTACTTC. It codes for CASSQDNSGGVPAKNIQYF.

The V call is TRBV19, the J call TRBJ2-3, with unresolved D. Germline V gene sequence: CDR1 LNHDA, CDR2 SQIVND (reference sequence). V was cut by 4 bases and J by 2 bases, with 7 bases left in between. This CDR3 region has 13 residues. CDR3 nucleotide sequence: TGTGCCAGTAGTAGGGTAACCACAGATACGCAGTATTTT. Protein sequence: CASSRVTTDTQYF.